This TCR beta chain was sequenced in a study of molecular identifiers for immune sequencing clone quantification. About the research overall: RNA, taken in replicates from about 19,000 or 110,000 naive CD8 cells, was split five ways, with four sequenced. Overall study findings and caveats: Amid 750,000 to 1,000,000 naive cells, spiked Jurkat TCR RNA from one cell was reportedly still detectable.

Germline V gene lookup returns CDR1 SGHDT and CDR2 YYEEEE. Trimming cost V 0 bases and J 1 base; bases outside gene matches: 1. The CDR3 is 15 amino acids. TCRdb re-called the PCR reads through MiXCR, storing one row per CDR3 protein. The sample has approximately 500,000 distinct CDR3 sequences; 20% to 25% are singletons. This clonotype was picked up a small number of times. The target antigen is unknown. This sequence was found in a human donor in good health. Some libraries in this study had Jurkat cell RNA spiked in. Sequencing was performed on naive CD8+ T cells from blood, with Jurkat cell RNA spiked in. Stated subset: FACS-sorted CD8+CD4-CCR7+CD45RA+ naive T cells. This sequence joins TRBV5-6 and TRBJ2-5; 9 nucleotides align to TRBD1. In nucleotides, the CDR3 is TGTGCCAGCAGCTTGGTACAGGGGGCCCAAGAGACCCAGTACTTC. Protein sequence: CASSLVQGAQETQYF. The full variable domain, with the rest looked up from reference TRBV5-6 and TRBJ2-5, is DAGVTQSPTHLIKTRGQQVTLRCSPKSGHDTVSWYQQALGQGPQFIFQYYEEEERQRGNFPDRFSGHQFPNYSSELNVNALLLGDSALYLCASSLVQGAQETQYFGPGTRLLVL.